This TCR beta chain was sequenced during a study of T cells in women clearing cervical HPV infection listed by TCRdb under 2018. For the study in its entirety: Cases were 20 to 25 women with histologically confirmed HPV16-related CIN3 or worse, including a couple of invasive cancers. Five blinded duplicates per group were added as quality controls, giving 60 or so samples: approximately 50 participants and 10 replicates. The roughly 23 controls were women who cleared a single incident HPV16 infection within 12 months without developing precancer or cancer. Median age was approximately 30 years in cases versus roughly 37 in controls, and baseline characteristics did not differ significantly. Nested within Costa Rica's Guanacaste HPV Natural History Study, an exploratory proof-of-principle case-control study compared TCR repertoires across cervical HPV16 outcomes. Case blood was taken at the visit when the lesion was first identified, whereas control blood was taken when infection was no longer detected. Cases and controls were matched on year of sample collection and on age within five years. In the parent cohort, 9,000 to 11,000 women aged 18 or older were enrolled in Guanacaste, Costa Rica, during about 1992 to 1995 and were followed for seven years. For cases, a median interval of roughly 150 days, with an interquartile range of 90 to 200 days, was observed between lesion detection and blood sampling. Since HLA typing was available for only a few women, HLA type could not be ruled out as a confounder. The investigation overall reported the following: The cross-sectional design could not show whether associations preceded infection or resulted from it; effector/memory subsets and HPV-specific T cells were not isolated. TRBV6-7 relative abundance was lower in cases than in controls (about 0.099% versus 0.17%; Bonferroni P = 0.0008). CIN3+ cases had significantly higher TCR repertoire richness than controls across sequencing depths, but evenness did not differ between the groups. Random forest classifiers combining richness and V gene abundances distinguished cases from controls with an estimated AUC of about 0.8. Because the number of T cells in each sample was unknown, differences in richness could reflect differing T-cell content rather than repertoire biology.

Every participant had a single incident cervical HPV16 infection, and prevalent HPV16 infections were excluded. Cervical HPV DNA was detected with MY09/MY11 PCR, and genotyping was done by dot-blot hybridization. Approximately 16 mL of heparinized blood were centrifuged, and the buffy coat was split into aliquots, frozen at -30 degrees C, and then kept at -80 degrees C. QIAGEN kits were used to extract genomic DNA from buffy coat specimens. CDR1 and CDR2, looked up from the germline V gene, are SGHRS and YFSETQ. From the cysteine up to the phenylalanine, the CDR3 has a length of 14 residues. The DNA shown is the part of the CDR3 that was read: 33 bases, in frame from base 1. V is pared back by 4 bases and J by 0 bases, with 8 bases lying between the germline termini. Using the immunoSEQ assay, multiplex PCR amplified TCR beta CDR3 regions from an average of roughly 1,200 ng of genomic DNA per sample. To correct primer bias, the assay used a complete synthetic TCR repertoire to set an amplification baseline. Amplicons were sequenced on the Illumina platform. On the study's bioinformatics: Sequence errors were corrected by clustering with frequency ratios and a modified nearest-neighbor algorithm, and the sequences were then analyzed in the immunoSEQ Analyzer using IMGT gene definitions. TCR richness and evenness were averaged over 20 rarefaction repeats at each rarefaction depth, excluding samples with fewer sequences than the depth. Wilcoxon rank sum tests with FDR correction were used to compare V, D and J gene relative abundances between the groups. An intraclass correlation of roughly 96% for TCR richness and an average of around 76% across 66 gene segments were obtained from the blinded duplicates. TCRdb provides this immuneACCESS table in a form limited to in-frame rearrangements. Some clones are lacking; in checked studies, under half of them reflect an unresolved V gene, and why the rest are absent is not known. That table is the source of V, J and clone size, and D and trimming were worked out from the DNA. The table for this sample lists roughly 40,000 clones. The ten largest clones capture more than 1% of the sample.

For this clone: No antigen is known for it. The read comes to an end 3 residues before the CDR3 does, leaving the germline J gene to fill in the end.

In this chain, TRBV5-1 is recombined with TRBJ1-3; the D region possibly corresponds to TRBD1 (5 bases align). This TCR was recovered from a woman between 18 and 70 years old with a cervical HPV16 infection that either progressed to CIN3+ or cleared (not recorded which). The sample taken for sequencing was blood buffy coat. The CDR3 amino acid sequence is: CASSTTVSGNTIYF. The CDR3 DNA, read in part, is TGCGCCAGCAGCACGACAGTCTCTGGAAACACC.